The 4 T cell receptor beta chains in this list originate from one sample, sequenced in a study of preoperative IRX-2 immunotherapy in early breast cancer. Treatment: preoperative locoregional IRX-2 cytokine immunotherapy. Libraries were prepared by immunoSEQ multiplex PCR; TCRdb keeps only in-frame clonotypes and omits some of them. The data show more than 20,000 clones, about 75% seen once. Specimen: lymph node tissue, collected after IRX-2 immunotherapy. These receptors all stem from a human donor with breast cancer.

There are a few counts of this clone. The genes are TRBV11-3 and TRBJ1-2; 8 bases are a match to TRBD1. Germline-derived CDR1 and CDR2 are SGHNT and YENEEA. Trimming took 5 bases from V and 6 from J; bases not matched to a gene: 14. This CDR3 spans 16 amino acids. The CDR3 nucleotides are TGTGCCAGCAGCCTACGACAGGGGCGGAGTAGCGATGGCTACACCTTC. This translates into CASSLRQGRSSDGYTF.

The chain couples TRBV12-5 to TRBJ2-2; TRBD2 agrees at 11 bases. The CDR3 is made up of 14 amino acids. Germline assignment: CDR1 LGHNT and CDR2 FRNRAP. The CDR3 protein is CASTLGLAAGELFF. DNA for the CDR3: TGTGCCAGCACCTTGGGACTAGCGGCAGGGGAGCTGTTTTTT.

The chain couples TRBV30 to TRBJ2-3, with D perhaps matching TRBD2 (6 bases). The germline V gene encodes CDR1 GTSNPN and CDR2 SVGIG (reference sequence). The length of the CDR3 is 15 residues. V was pared by 0 bases and J by 1 base, with 11 bases between. The DNA of the CDR3 is TGTGCCTGGAGTGTAGGGCGGGATCGCACAGATACGCAGTATTTT. Amino acids: CAWSVGRDRTDTQYF.

This clone was observed a handful of times. CDR3 residues: CASSAQGGYEQYF. The CDR3 DNA sequence: TGTGCCAGCTCAGCTCAAGGGGGCTACGAGCAGTACTTC. The chain links TRBV18 to TRBJ2-7; tentatively, D is TRBD1 (6 bases). CDR1 and CDR2 from the germline V gene are KGHSH and LQKENI. Trimming cost V 5 bases and J 3 bases, with 11 bases left between them. The CDR3 is made up of 13 amino acids.